This T cell receptor (beta chain) was documented in a study of control samples from healthy donors and cancer patients. Germline V gene data show CDR1 as LNHDA and CDR2 as SQIVND (reference sequence). The CDR3 consists of 14 residues. V was cut by 7 bases and J by 7 bases, with 14 bases left in between. Sequencing used immunoSEQ multiplex PCR; TCRdb keeps in-frame clones, though not all of them. The sample has about 100,000 clones; over 75% are singletons. This rearrangement joins TRBV19 to TRBJ1-6; perhaps TRBD1 as D (5 bases). The TCR sequence derives from a woman aged 45-65 years in good health. Sequencing was done on a sample of blood. The CDR3 DNA reads TGTGCCAGTAACAAACAGGTGGGGAATTCACCCCTCCACTTT. It codes for CASNKQVGNSPLHF.